This TCR beta chain was profiled in a study of blood T cell repertoires in COVID-19. The assay was immunoSEQ multiplex PCR, and TCRdb's table has in-frame clones only and misses some. Of tens of thousands of clones in the sample, approximately 90% were seen once. This CDR3 is built from 16 residues. J gave up 4 bases and V 2 bases, and 9 bases lay outside the gene matches. CDR1 is LNHDA and CDR2 is SQIVND in the germline V gene (reference sequence). V usage is TRBV19 and J usage is TRBJ1-1; 8 positions agree with TRBD1. This clonotype was obtained from an elderly woman with acute or convalescent COVID-19. The source material was peripheral blood. The CDR3 here is CASSIQGADKGTEAFF. DNA for the CDR3: TGTGCCAGTAGTATACAGGGGGCGGATAAGGGCACTGAAGCTTTCTTT.